This T cell receptor (beta chain) is from a study of blood T cell repertoires in COVID-19. During active infection, Seattle patients enrolled and were then monitored through disease. The germline gives CDR1 SGHNT, CDR2 YENEEA. V dropped 0 bases and J dropped 3 bases, with 12 bases sitting between them. CDR3 length equals 15 residues. Original methodology: Reference gene primers were amplified, and this amplification served to estimate nucleated cell counts. Using immunoSEQ multiplex PCR, the repertoire was profiled, and TCRdb retains in-frame clones only, with some absent. V, J and clone size are those of that table, while D and trimming were read from the DNA. The sample lists fewer than 60,000 clones; 75% to 85% were seen once. This clone was seen a few times.

This chain uses TRBV11-3 with TRBJ2-7, with unresolved D. The sample comprised peripheral blood. The origin of this receptor is a man between 60 and 75 years old with COVID-19, enrolled during active disease. CDR3 nucleotide sequence: TGTGCCAGCAGCTTAGATCGCTGGCCCGACTACGAGCAGTACTTC. It codes for CASSLDRWPDYEQYF.